Listed below are T cell receptor beta chains from one sample, sequenced in a study of blood T cell repertoires in COVID-19. Assay used: immunoSEQ multiplex PCR; TCRdb lists only in-frame clones, some missing. This sample has around 250,000 clones; about 83% occur once, and the top ten carry more than 1.5%. Material: peripheral blood. All receptors derive from a woman between 40 and 55 years old who had recovered from COVID-19. The CDR3 runs from the conserved cysteine through the conserved F or W. Fields, in order: J gene, D gene, V gene, clone size, CDR3 DNA, CDR3 protein. The D gene is left open where the match is weak. Size is omitted from some rows. Given values are once, few, many or a class for expanded clones.

J: TRBJ1-2
D: TRBD1
V: TRBV6-1
size: once
DNA: TGTGCCAGCAGTGAAAGACAGGGGCCTATCTATGGCTACACCTTC
CDR3: CASSERQGPIYGYTF

J: TRBJ2-7
D: .
V: TRBV11-2
size: .
DNA: TGTGCCAGCAGCTTAGAGAGGGTAGGGAACGAGCAGTACTTC
CDR3: CASSLERVGNEQYF

J: TRBJ2-5
D: .
V: TRBV19
size: .
DNA: TGTGCCAGTAGAAGACAGGCAGTTGAAGAGACCCAGTACTTC
CDR3: CASRRQAVEETQYF

J: TRBJ2-3
D: TRBD2
V: TRBV24-1
size: .
DNA: TGTGCCACCGGGCGGGGGGCAGGAGATACGCAGTATTTT
CDR3: CATGRGAGDTQYF

J: TRBJ2-2
D: .
V: TRBV7-9
size: once
DNA: TGTGCCAGCAGCTTTTCCCTGCGGGGCCCTAACACCGGGGAGCTGTTTTTT
CDR3: CASSFSLRGPNTGELFF

J: TRBJ1-4
D: .
V: TRBV7-2
size: .
DNA: TGTGCCAGCAGCTTAGGCGCCAGGGGAAATGAAAAACTGTTTTTT
CDR3: CASSLGARGNEKLFF

J: TRBJ2-7
D: TRBD2
V: TRBV6-5
size: .
DNA: TGTGCCAGCAGGGCCGGGGGGGTTTACGAGCAGTACTTC
CDR3: CASRAGGVYEQYF

J: TRBJ1-2
D: TRBD1
V: TRBV10-3
size: .
DNA: TGTGCCATCAGCGACCCGGGACAGACCTATGGCTACACCTTC
CDR3: CAISDPGQTYGYTF

J: TRBJ1-2
D: .
V: TRBV5-1
size: .
DNA: TGCGCCAGCAGCAATCGGGAGTCGACTAACTATGGCTACACCTTC
CDR3: CASSNRESTNYGYTF

J: TRBJ1-3
D: .
V: TRBV13
size: .
DNA: TGTGCCAGCAGCCATAGGGCGGGGAATGGAAACACCATATATTTT
CDR3: CASSHRAGNGNTIYF

J: TRBJ2-5
D: TRBD2
V: TRBV5-6
size: .
DNA: TGTGCCAGCAGCTCCGAGCGGGGGGCTCAAGAGACCCAGTACTTC
CDR3: CASSSERGAQETQYF

J: TRBJ2-5
D: .
V: TRBV6-5
size: .
DNA: TGTGCCAGCATCCCCTGGGGCGAGGTGGAGACCCAGTACTTC
CDR3: CASIPWGEVETQYF

J: TRBJ2-2
D: .
V: TRBV19
size: .
DNA: TGTGCCAGTAGTATTAACAGCCCCGGGGAGCTGTTTTTT
CDR3: CASSINSPGELFF

J: TRBJ1-6
D: .
V: TRBV27
size: .
DNA: TGTGCCAGCAGTTTAGAGGGTTTCGGGTATAATTCACCCCTCCACTTT
CDR3: CASSLEGFGYNSPLHF

J: TRBJ1-1
D: .
V: TRBV6-6
size: .
DNA: TGTGCCAGCAGGGGGGGGAACACTGAAGCTTTCTTT
CDR3: CASRGGNTEAFF

J: TRBJ2-7
D: .
V: TRBV5-1
size: once
DNA: TGCGCCAGCAGCTTGGCAGGCAGGGGAAGCTACGAGCAGTACTTC
CDR3: CASSLAGRGSYEQYF

J: TRBJ1-6
D: .
V: TRBV19
size: .
DNA: TGTGCCAGTACCAACCCCAGGACATTGGATTCACCCCTCCACTTT
CDR3: CASTNPRTLDSPLHF

J: TRBJ2-7
D: TRBD1
V: TRBV5-1
size: .
DNA: TGCGCCAGCAGCGGAGGGGACAGGGTCCACGAGCAGTACTTC
CDR3: CASSGGDRVHEQYF

J: TRBJ2-1
D: .
V: TRBV6-4
size: few
DNA: TGTGCCAGCAGTGACTCAACGGGGGGCAACAATGAGCAGTTCTTC
CDR3: CASSDSTGGNNEQFF

J: TRBJ1-2
D: .
V: TRBV11-2
size: .
DNA: TGTGCCAGCAGCCCATTCCAGTGGGACTACGCTAACTATGGCTACACCTTC
CDR3: CASSPFQWDYANYGYTF

J: TRBJ1-6
D: .
V: TRBV9
size: .
DNA: TGTGCCAGCGCAGCGGGGCCATCCTATAATTCACCCCTCCACTTT
CDR3: CASAAGPSYNSPLHF

J: TRBJ1-6
D: TRBD1
V: TRBV5-6
size: .
DNA: TGTGCCAGCAGCTTAGGGGGCCCCTTTTCGGCCCTCCACTTT
CDR3: CASSLGGPFSALHF

J: TRBJ1-2
D: .
V: TRBV5-4
size: .
DNA: TGTGCCAGCAGAAGGGACAACGGGGATGGCTACACCTTC
CDR3: CASRRDNGDGYTF

J: TRBJ1-3
D: .
V: TRBV5-1
size: few
DNA: TGCGCCAGCAGCTTGGATCTGGGGAGGTCGGGAAACACCATATATTTT
CDR3: CASSLDLGRSGNTIYF

J: TRBJ2-7
D: .
V: TRBV5-1
size: .
DNA: TGCGCCAGCAGCTTGGTTGGGGCCGTCTACGAGCAGTACTTC
CDR3: CASSLVGAVYEQYF

J: TRBJ1-2
D: .
V: TRBV9
size: once
DNA: TGTGCCAGCAGCGTAGGGGGCAGCGGGAACTATGGCTACACCTTC
CDR3: CASSVGGSGNYGYTF

J: TRBJ2-3
D: TRBD2
V: TRBV3-1/TRBV3-2
size: once
DNA: TGTGCCAGCAGCCCCACACTAGCGGGGGCTGATACGCAGTATTTT
CDR3: CASSPTLAGADTQYF

J: TRBJ1-1
D: .
V: TRBV7-2
size: .
DNA: TGTGCCAGCAGCTTAGCGCCGGGGATACAGGGTGAAGCTTTCTTT
CDR3: CASSLAPGIQGEAFF

J: TRBJ1-5
D: .
V: TRBV7-9
size: .
DNA: TGTGCCAGCAGCGCCCGACAAAATCAGCCCCAGCATTTT
CDR3: CASSARQNQPQHF

J: TRBJ1-4
D: .
V: TRBV18
size: .
DNA: TGTGCCAGCTCACACGGCGAGGCCCGGGAAAAACTGTTTTTT
CDR3: CASSHGEAREKLFF

J: TRBJ2-5
D: .
V: TRBV5-1
size: .
DNA: TGCGCCAGCAGCTTGGGGGGGCAGCGCCAAGAGACCCAGTACTTC
CDR3: CASSLGGQRQETQYF

J: TRBJ2-1
D: TRBD2
V: TRBV18
size: .
DNA: TGTGCCAGCTCACCTCGGGGGGGGTTCTACAATGAGCAGTTCTTC
CDR3: CASSPRGGFYNEQFF

J: TRBJ1-1
D: TRBD1
V: TRBV30
size: .
DNA: TGTGCCTGGAGTCCGGGACAGGGGATCACTGAAGCTTTCTTT
CDR3: CAWSPGQGITEAFF